The 2 T cell receptor beta chains below all came from one sample that was sequenced in a study of T cell responses to AZD1222 COVID-19 vaccine. Assay used: immunoSEQ multiplex PCR; TCRdb lists only in-frame clones, some missing. The table includes about 200,000 clones, roughly 92% detected once. The sample here was peripheral blood, taken 28 days after the second AZD1222 dose. Receptors originate from an adult who received the AZD1222 COVID-19 vaccine.

This clone was seen only once. The V and J genes are TRBV24-1 and TRBJ2-3, with D unresolved. In germline, CDR1 is KGHDR, CDR2 SFDVKD. The V end was cut by 4 bases, the J end by 1 base, with 14 bases between. The CDR3 extends over 16 amino acids. CDR3 DNA sequence: TGTGCCACCAGTGACCCCGATGCCCCGGGCACAGATACGCAGTATTTT. Protein sequence: CATSDPDAPGTDTQYF.

The chain joins TRBV18 to TRBJ2-1; 11 nucleotides match TRBD2. V was pared by 4 bases and J by 5 bases, with 7 bases of the junction left unmatched. Germline CDR1 is KGHSH and CDR2 is LQKENI. There are 16 residues in the CDR3. The CDR3 nucleotides are TGTGCCAGCTCACTTATAGCGGGGGGGAACAACAATGAGCAGTTCTTC. It codes for CASSLIAGGNNNEQFF. Combining the CDR3 with reference TRBV18 and TRBJ2-1 gives the whole variable domain NAGVMQNPRHLVRRRGQEARLRCSPMKGHSHVYWYRQLPEEGLKFMVYLQKENIIDESGMPKERFSAEFPKEGPSILRIQQVVRGDSAAYFCASSLIAGGNNNEQFFGPGTRLTVL.